This record covers a single TCR beta chain. Trimming pared 5 bases from V and 0 bases from J, leaving 18 bases between. Germline V gives CDR1 SGHKS, CDR2 YYEKEE (reference sequence). The CDR3 extends over 17 amino acids. These data belong to a study of blood T cell repertoires in COVID-19. The wider study: Samples of COVID-19 (acute and convalescent) were obtained from the United States, Italy and Spain. PBMCs, B-cell-depleted T cells, or T cells provided the cDNA or gDNA that made up the material.

How the authors handled the data: Estimation of nucleated cell counts was performed using reference gene primer amplification. Assay: immunoSEQ multiplex PCR; the TCRdb copy retains only in-frame clones and omits some. D and trimming come from the DNA, and the V and J calls and clone size come from that table. The sample holds about 200,000 clones, about 78% seen once. The receptor was derived from a woman in her 70s with acute or convalescent COVID-19. What was sequenced was peripheral blood. The V call is TRBV5-5, the J call TRBJ1-3, with D possibly TRBD1 on 5 matching bases. DNA of the CDR3: TGTGCCAGCAGTGTTAGGCGCGGGGCTTCCTCTGGAAACACCATATATTTT. It codes for CASSVRRGASSGNTIYF.